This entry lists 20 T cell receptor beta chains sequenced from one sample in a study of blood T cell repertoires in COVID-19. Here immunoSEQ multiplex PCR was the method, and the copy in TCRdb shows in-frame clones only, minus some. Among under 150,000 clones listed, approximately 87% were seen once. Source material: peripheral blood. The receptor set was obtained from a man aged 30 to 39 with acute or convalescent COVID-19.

The CDR3 region has the DNA TGTGCCAGCAGCATGGACAGGGCTCTAGGTGGCTACACCTTC. This codes for CASSMDRALGGYTF. The V gene is TRBV7-3, the J gene TRBJ1-2; TRBD1 matches 8 bases. Germline trimming cut 5 bases from V and 7 bases from J; bases unmatched to any gene: 9. The length of the CDR3 is 14 residues. Per germline, CDR1 SGHTA and CDR2 FQGTGA.

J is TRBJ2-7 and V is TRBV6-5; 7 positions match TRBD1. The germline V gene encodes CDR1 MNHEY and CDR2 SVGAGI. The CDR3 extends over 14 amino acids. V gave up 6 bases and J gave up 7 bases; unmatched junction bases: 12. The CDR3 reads CASRPPGTAVEQYF. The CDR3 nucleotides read TGTGCCAGCAGGCCCCCCGGGACAGCAGTTGAGCAGTACTTC.

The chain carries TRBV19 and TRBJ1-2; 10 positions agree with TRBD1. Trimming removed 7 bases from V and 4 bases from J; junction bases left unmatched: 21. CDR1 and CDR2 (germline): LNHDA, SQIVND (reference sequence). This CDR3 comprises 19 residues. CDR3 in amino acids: CASTILGMGTGVVGYGYTF. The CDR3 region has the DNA TGTGCCAGTACCATATTGGGGATGGGGACAGGGGTTGTCGGCTATGGCTACACCTTC.

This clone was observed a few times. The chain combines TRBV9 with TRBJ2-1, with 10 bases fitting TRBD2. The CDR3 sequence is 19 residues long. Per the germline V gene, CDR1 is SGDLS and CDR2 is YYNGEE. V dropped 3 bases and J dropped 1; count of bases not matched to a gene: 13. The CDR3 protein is CASSAQRGGFKISYNEQFF. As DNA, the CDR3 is TGTGCCAGCAGCGCTCAGCGGGGGGGCTTTAAGATTTCCTACAATGAGCAGTTCTTC.

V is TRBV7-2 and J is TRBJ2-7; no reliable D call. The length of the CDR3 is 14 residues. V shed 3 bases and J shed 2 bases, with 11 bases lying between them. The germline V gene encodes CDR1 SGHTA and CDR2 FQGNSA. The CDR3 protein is CASSFFSGPYEQYV. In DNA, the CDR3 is TGTGCCAGCAGCTTCTTTTCTGGCCCCTACGAGCAGTACGTC.

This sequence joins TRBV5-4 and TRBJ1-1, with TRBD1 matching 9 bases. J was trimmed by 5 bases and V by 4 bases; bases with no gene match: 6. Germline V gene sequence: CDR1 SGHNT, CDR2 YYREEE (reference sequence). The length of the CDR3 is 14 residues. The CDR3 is CASSPGQGKTEAFF. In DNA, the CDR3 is TGTGCCAGCAGCCCCGGACAGGGGAAGACTGAAGCTTTCTTT. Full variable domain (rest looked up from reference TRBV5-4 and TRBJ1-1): ETGVTQSPTHLIKTRGQQVTLRCSSQSGHNTVSWYQQALGQGPQFIFQYYREEENGRGNFPPRFSGLQFPNYSSELNVNALELDDSALYLCASSPGQGKTEAFFGQGTRLTVV.

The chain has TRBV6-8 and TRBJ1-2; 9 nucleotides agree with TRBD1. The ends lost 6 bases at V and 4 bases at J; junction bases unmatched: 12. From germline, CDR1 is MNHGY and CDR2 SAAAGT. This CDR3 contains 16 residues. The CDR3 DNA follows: TGTGCCAGCAGCCTTTCTGGACAGGGGCCGTCCTATGGCTACACCTTC. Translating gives CASSLSGQGPSYGYTF.

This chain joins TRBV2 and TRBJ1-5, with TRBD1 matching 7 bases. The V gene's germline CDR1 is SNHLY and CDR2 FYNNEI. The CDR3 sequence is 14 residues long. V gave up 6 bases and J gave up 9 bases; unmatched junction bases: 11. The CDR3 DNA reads TGTGCCAGCAGGATGGACAGGCCAGATGGGCCCCAGCATTTT. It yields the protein CASRMDRPDGPQHF. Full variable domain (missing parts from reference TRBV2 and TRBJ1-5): EPEVTQTPSHQVTQMGQEVILRCVPISNHLYFYWYRQILGQKVEFLVSFYNNEISEKSEIFDDQFSVERPDGSNFTLKIRSTKLEDSAMYFCASRMDRPDGPQHFGDGTRLSIL.

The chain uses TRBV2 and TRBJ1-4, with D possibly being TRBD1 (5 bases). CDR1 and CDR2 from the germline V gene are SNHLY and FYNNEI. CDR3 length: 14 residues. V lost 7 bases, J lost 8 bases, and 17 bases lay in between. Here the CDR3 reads CASKLTVLREKLFF. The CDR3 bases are TGTGCCAGCAAGTTGACAGTCCTAAGGGAAAAACTGTTTTTT. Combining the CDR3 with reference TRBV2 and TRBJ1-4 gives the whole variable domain EPEVTQTPSHQVTQMGQEVILRCVPISNHLYFYWYRQILGQKVEFLVSFYNNEISEKSEIFDDQFSVERPDGSNFTLKIRSTKLEDSAMYFCASKLTVLREKLFFGSGTQLSVL.

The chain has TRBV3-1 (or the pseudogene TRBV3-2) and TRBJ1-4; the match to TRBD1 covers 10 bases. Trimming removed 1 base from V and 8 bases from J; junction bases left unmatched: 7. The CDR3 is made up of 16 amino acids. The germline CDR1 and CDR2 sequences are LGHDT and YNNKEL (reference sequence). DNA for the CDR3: TGTGCCAGCAGCCAAGGACGGGACAGGGGAGGCGAAAAACTGTTTTTT. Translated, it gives CASSQGRDRGGEKLFF.

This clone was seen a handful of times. For the CDR3, the DNA is TGTGCCAGCAGCCCCCCTGGAGGGAATGAGCAGTTCTTC. Its translation: CASSPPGGNEQFF. The chain recombines TRBV28 with TRBJ2-1; D is possibly TRBD2 (6 bases). This CDR3 spans 13 amino acids. Trimming stripped 6 bases from V and 7 bases from J, with 13 bases between. From germline, CDR1 is MDHEN and CDR2 SYDVKM.

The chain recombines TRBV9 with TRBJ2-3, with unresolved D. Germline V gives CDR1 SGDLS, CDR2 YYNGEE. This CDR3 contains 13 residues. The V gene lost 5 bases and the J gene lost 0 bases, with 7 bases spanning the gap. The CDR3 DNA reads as TGTGCCAGCAGTTCCCCTAGCACAGATACGCAGTATTTT. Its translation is CASSSPSTDTQYF.

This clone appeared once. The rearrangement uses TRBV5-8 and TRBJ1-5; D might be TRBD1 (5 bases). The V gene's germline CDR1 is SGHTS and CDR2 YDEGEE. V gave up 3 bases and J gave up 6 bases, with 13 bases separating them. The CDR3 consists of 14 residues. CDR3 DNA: TGTGCCAGCAGCTCCACTCGGGGGTCTCAGCCCCAGCATTTT. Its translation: CASSSTRGSQPQHF.

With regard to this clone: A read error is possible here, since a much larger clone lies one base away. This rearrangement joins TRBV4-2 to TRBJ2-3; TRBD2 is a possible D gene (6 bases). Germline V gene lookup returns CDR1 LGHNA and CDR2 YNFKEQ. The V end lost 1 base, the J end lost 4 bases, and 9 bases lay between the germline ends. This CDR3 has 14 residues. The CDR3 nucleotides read TGTGCCAGCAGCCAAGGACTAGAGGCAGATACGCAGTATTTT. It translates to CASSQGLEADTQYF.

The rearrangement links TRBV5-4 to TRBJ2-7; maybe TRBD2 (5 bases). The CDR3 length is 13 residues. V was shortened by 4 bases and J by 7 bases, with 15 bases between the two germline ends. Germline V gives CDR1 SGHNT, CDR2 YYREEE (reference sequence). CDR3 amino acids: CASSRESGGEQYF. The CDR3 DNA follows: TGTGCCAGCAGCAGGGAGTCGGGCGGTGAGCAGTACTTC.

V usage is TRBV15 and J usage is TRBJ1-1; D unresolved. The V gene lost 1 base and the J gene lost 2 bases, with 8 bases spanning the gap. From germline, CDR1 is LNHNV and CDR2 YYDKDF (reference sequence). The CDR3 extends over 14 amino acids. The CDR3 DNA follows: TGTGCCACCAGCAGAGCCGGCGGTAACACTGAAGCTTTCTTT. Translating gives CATSRAGGNTEAFF. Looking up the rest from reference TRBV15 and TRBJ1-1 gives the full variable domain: DAMVIQNPRYQVTQFGKPVTLSCSQTLNHNVMYWYQQKSSQAPKLLFHYYDKDFNNEADTPDNFQSRRPNTSFCFLDIRSPGLGDTAMYLCATSRAGGNTEAFFGQGTRLTVV.

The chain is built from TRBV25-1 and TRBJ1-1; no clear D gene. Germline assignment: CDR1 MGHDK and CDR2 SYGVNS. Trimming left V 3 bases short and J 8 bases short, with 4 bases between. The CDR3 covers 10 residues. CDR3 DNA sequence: TGTGCCAGCAGTGACAGAGAAGCTTTCTTT. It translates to CASSDREAFF.

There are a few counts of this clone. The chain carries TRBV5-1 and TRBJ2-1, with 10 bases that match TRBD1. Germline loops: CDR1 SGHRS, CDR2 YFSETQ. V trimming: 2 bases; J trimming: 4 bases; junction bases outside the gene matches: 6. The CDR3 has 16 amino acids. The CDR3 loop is CASSLSGTGEYNEQFF. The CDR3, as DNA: TGCGCCAGCAGCTTATCCGGGACAGGGGAATACAATGAGCAGTTCTTC.

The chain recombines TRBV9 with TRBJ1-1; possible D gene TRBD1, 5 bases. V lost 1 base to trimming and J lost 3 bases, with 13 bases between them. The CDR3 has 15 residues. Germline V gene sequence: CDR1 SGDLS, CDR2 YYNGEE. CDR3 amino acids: CASSVSTGRDTEAFF. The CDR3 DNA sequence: TGTGCCAGCAGCGTAAGCACAGGCCGGGACACTGAAGCTTTCTTT.

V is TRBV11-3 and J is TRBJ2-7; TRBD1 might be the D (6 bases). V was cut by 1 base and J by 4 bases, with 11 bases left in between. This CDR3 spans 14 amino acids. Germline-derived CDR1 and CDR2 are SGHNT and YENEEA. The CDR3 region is CASSLGQVGYEQYF. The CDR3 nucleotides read TGTGCCAGCAGCTTAGGACAGGTGGGATACGAGCAGTACTTC.